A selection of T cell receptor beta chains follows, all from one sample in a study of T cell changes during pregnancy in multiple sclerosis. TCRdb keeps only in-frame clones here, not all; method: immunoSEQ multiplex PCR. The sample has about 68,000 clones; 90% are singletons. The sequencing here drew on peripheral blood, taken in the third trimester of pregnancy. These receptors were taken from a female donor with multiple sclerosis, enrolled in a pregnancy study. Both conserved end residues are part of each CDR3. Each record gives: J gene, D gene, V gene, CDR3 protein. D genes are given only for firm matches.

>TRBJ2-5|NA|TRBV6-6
CASSAEETQYF
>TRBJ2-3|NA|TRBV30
CAWSATADTQYF
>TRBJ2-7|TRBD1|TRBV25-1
CASSRTGGYEQYF
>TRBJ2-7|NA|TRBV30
CAWSVQVTEQYF
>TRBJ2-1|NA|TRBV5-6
CASSLAGVVNNEQFF
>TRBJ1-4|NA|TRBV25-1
CASSYREGEKLFF
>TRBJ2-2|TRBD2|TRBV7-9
CASSGAGGYWANAGELFF
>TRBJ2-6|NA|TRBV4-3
CASSPNEGTQGSGANVLTF
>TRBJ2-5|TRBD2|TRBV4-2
CASSQETSGFSQYF
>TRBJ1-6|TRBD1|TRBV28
CASSLGDRNSPLHF
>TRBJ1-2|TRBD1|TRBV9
CASSVGDQGAYYGYTF
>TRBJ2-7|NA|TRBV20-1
CSARGLYEQYF
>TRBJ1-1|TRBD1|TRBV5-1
CASSIRQGAQDTEAFF
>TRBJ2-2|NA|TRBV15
CATSKDLSWELFF
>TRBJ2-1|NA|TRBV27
CASSLGGFTGNEQFF
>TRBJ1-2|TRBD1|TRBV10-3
CAISGTEKDRNYGYTF
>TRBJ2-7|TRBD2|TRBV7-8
CASSPWTSGVEQYF
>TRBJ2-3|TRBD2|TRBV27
CASSISHFGTSGYVTGTDTQYF
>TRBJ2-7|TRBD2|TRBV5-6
CASSLSGVTYEQYF
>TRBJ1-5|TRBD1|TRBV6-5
CASSYSRTGINQPQHF
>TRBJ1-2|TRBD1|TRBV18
CASSPLSPGTDTNYGYTF
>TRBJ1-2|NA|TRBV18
CASSPGTSNYGYTF
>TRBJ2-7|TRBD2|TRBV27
CASSSGRGRYEQYF
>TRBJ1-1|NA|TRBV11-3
CASSLGQGNTEAFF
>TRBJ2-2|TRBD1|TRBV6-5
CASSYSGTGPTGELFF
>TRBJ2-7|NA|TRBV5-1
CASSLTPPDSTYEQYF
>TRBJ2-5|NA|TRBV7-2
CASSLARGAGETQYF
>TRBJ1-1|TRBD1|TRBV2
CASTRGAGTGWNTEAFF
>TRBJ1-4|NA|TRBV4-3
CASSQAEAGNEKLFF
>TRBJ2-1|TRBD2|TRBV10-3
CAIRGTSESSYNEQFF
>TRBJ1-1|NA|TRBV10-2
CASMQGSAFF
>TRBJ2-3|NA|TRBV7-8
CASSTRRALGTDTQYF
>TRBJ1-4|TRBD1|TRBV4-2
CASSQDRGHDNEKLFF
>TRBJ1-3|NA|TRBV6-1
CASSAVGQGSTIYF
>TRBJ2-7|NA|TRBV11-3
CASSFSGSSEQYF
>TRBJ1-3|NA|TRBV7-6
CASSLPSGGGGNTIYF
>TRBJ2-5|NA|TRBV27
CASSPLGHQETQYF
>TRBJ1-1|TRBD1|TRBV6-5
CASSYAIGQGPTEAFF
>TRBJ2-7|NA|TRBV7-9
CASTTGQPYEQYF
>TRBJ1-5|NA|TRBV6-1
CASSEAHPGYNQPQHF
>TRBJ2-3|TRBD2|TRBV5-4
CASSLGLADDTDTQYF
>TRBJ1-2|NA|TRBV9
CASSEDPGVNYGYTF
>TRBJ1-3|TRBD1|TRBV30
CAWSPPGQGTYGNTIYF